This passage covers 8 T cell receptor beta chains from one sample sequenced in a study of blood T cell repertoires in COVID-19. Only in-frame clones appear in the TCRdb table, and some are missing; sequencing was by immunoSEQ multiplex PCR. The sample lists more than 70,000 clones; less than 85% were seen once. Sample: peripheral blood. The source of these receptors is a woman aged 65 to 85 with acute or convalescent COVID-19.

The J gene is TRBJ2-2, the V gene TRBV19; TRBD2 agrees at 10 bases. V was clipped by 5 bases and J by 4 bases; unmatched bases: 4. The CDR3 is 15 amino acids. Germline V gene lookup returns CDR1 LNHDA and CDR2 SQIVND (reference sequence). The DNA for the CDR3 is TGTGCCAGTAGTCTAGCGGGGGATTTCACCGGGGAGCTGTTTTTT. Its translation is CASSLAGDFTGELFF. Using reference TRBV19 and TRBJ2-2 for the parts outside the CDR3, the full variable domain is DGGITQSPKYLFRKEGQNVTLSCEQNLNHDAMYWYRQDPGQGLRLIYYSQIVNDFQKGDIAEGYSVSREKKESFPLTVTSAQKNPTAFYLCASSLAGDFTGELFFGEGSRLTVL.

The CDR3 sequence: CASSHPRGSAAYGYTF. CDR3 DNA sequence: TGTGCCAGCAGCCACCCCCGAGGGAGCGCAGCCTATGGCTACACCTTC. This chain joins TRBV4-2 and TRBJ1-2; D remains ambiguous. Germline CDR1 LGHNA, CDR2 YNFKEQ. V lost 3 bases and J lost 4, with 18 bases in between. The CDR3 spans 16 residues.

This chain connects TRBV5-1 to TRBJ2-1; D not resolved. V was trimmed by 3 bases and J by 5 bases, leaving 3 bases between them. Germline CDR1 is SGHRS and CDR2 is YFSETQ. This CDR3 contains 11 residues. This CDR3 is CASSYNNEQFF. In nucleotides, the CDR3 is TGCGCCAGCAGCTACAACAATGAGCAGTTCTTC.

J is TRBJ2-7 and V is TRBV1; TRBD2, the table's D call, lacks a check against the DNA. TRBV1 represents a pseudogene. The CDR3 contains 16 residues. The CDR3 DNA sequence: TGCACCAGCAGCCAAGATCCCCAGCGGGGGGTCTACGAGCAGTACTTC. Translating gives CTSSQDPQRGVYEQYF.

The chain is built from TRBV27 and TRBJ1-2; possibly TRBD1 for D (5 bases). The CDR3 runs to 14 residues. V lost 5 bases, J lost 1 base, and 11 bases lay in between. Germline loops: CDR1 MNHEY, CDR2 SMNVEV (reference sequence). Written as DNA, the CDR3 is TGTGCCAGCAGTACCAGGGCTGGTAACTATGGCTACACCTTC. Amino acid sequence: CASSTRAGNYGYTF.

The chain carries TRBV28 and TRBJ1-2; 9 bases fit TRBD1. The V gene's germline CDR1 is MDHEN and CDR2 SYDVKM. CDR3 size: 14 residues. Unmatched junction bases numbered 9, after V lost 5 bases and J lost 8 bases. The CDR3 DNA sequence: TGTGCCAGCAGTCCCATAGGGGACAGGGAGGGCTACACCTTC. Translated, it gives CASSPIGDREGYTF.

The chain couples TRBV30 to TRBJ1-1, with D possibly matching TRBD1 (6 bases). The germline CDR1 and CDR2 sequences are GTSNPN and SVGIG (reference sequence). Trimming shortened V by 0 bases and J by 1 base, and 9 bases separated the two germline ends. CDR3 length: 14 amino acids. The DNA for the CDR3 is TGTGCCTGGAGTGTACCCAGGGGGAACACTGAAGCTTTCTTT. Its translation: CAWSVPRGNTEAFF.

The genes are TRBV7-9 and TRBJ2-1; weak D call: TRBD2 (6 bases). Trimming cost V 5 bases and J 9 bases, with 20 bases left between them. The CDR3 contains 15 residues. In germline, CDR1 is SEHNR, CDR2 FQNEAQ (reference sequence). The CDR3 is CASSNPPPSVGEQFF. In nucleotides, the CDR3 is TGTGCCAGCAGCAATCCACCCCCTAGCGTGGGTGAGCAGTTCTTC.